Shown below are 17 T cell receptor beta chains from a single sample sequenced in a study of T cell changes during pregnancy in multiple sclerosis. The assay was immunoSEQ multiplex PCR, and TCRdb's table has in-frame clones only and misses some. The data hold tens of thousands of clones, with 85% to 90% observed a single time. The source was peripheral blood, collected after pregnancy. All receptors come from a female donor in good health, enrolled as a control in a pregnancy study.

J is TRBJ1-1 and V is TRBV4-1; 8 bases are a match to TRBD1. The ends lost 1 base at V and 1 base at J; junction bases unmatched: 5. The CDR3 runs 16 residues. Germline CDR1 reads MGHRA; CDR2 reads YSYEKL. CDR3 residues: CASSQVWGTGNTEAFF. CDR3 in DNA: TGCGCCAGCAGCCAAGTTTGGGGGACAGGGAACACTGAAGCTTTCTTT.

The chain employs TRBV7-2 and TRBJ1-1; a possible D gene is TRBD1 (5 bases). Germline CDR1 and CDR2: SGHTA and FQGNSA. V lost 3 bases and J 10 bases, leaving 18 bases between the germline ends. This CDR3 has 14 amino acids. The chain's CDR3 is CASSFRQGNLGAFF. The CDR3 DNA sequence: TGTGCCAGCAGCTTCCGGCAGGGCAATTTGGGAGCTTTCTTT. The whole variable domain, filled in from reference TRBV7-2 and TRBJ1-1, reads GAGVSQSPSNKVTEKGKDVELRCDPISGHTALYWYRQSLGQGLEFLIYFQGNSAPDKSGLPSDRFSAERTGGSVSTLTIQRTQQEDSAVYLCASSFRQGNLGAFFGQGTRLTVV.

The chain is built from TRBV5-6 and TRBJ2-7; a weak D match, TRBD2 (6 bases). The germline gives CDR1 SGHDT, CDR2 YYEEEE. Trimming shortened V by 4 bases and J by 4 bases, and 15 bases separated the two germline ends. The CDR3 consists of 14 residues. The CDR3 sequence: CASSQPTSGYEQYF. Here the CDR3 DNA reads TGTGCCAGCAGCCAGCCGACTAGTGGTTACGAGCAGTACTTC.

The chain links TRBV5-4 to TRBJ2-1; tentatively, D is TRBD2 (7 bases). CDR1 and CDR2 (germline): SGHNT, YYREEE (reference sequence). CDR3 length: 15 amino acids. V was pared by 4 bases and J by 5 bases, with 16 bases between. The DNA of the CDR3 is TGTGCCAGCAGCCCCGGGGGGCCTTTCGACAATGAGCAGTTCTTC. This codes for CASSPGGPFDNEQFF. Full variable domain (remainder filled in from reference TRBV5-4 and TRBJ2-1): ETGVTQSPTHLIKTRGQQVTLRCSSQSGHNTVSWYQQALGQGPQFIFQYYREEENGRGNFPPRFSGLQFPNYSSELNVNALELDDSALYLCASSPGGPFDNEQFFGPGTRLTVL.

The chain recombines TRBV15 with TRBJ2-5; D is unresolved. This CDR3 is built from 14 residues. V was trimmed by 0 bases and J by 4 bases, leaving 9 bases between them. The germline CDR1 and CDR2 sequences are LNHNV and YYDKDF (reference sequence). The CDR3 sequence: CATSRDLLGETQYF. CDR3 coding DNA: TGTGCCACCAGCAGAGATCTCCTCGGAGAGACCCAGTACTTC.

This chain joins TRBV28 and TRBJ2-3, with TRBD2 as a possible D gene (7 bases). V was clipped by 3 bases and J by 2 bases, with 12 bases between them. Looked up from germline, CDR1 is MDHEN and CDR2 is SYDVKM. The CDR3 sequence is 15 residues long. CDR3 bases: TGTGCCAGCAGTTTGGGGGAGGGGGACACAGATACGCAGTATTTT. Its protein is CASSLGEGDTDTQYF.

This clone was picked up a small number of times. V gene TRBV27 combines with J gene TRBJ1-1, with TRBD1 matching 7 bases. CDR3 length: 13 amino acids. The trim removed 6 bases at V and 5 bases at J, leaving 6 bases unmatched. Germline values: CDR1 MNHEY, CDR2 SMNVEV (reference sequence). The CDR3 protein is CASRTSRGTEAFF. The CDR3 coding sequence is TGTGCCAGCAGAACGAGCAGGGGGACTGAAGCTTTCTTT.

This clone showed up just a few times. The chain uses TRBV19 and TRBJ1-2, with 9 bases that match TRBD1. The V and J ends lost 8 bases and 1 base, in that order; junction bases with no gene match: 2. This CDR3 spans 13 amino acids. CDR1 and CDR2 (germline): LNHDA, SQIVND (reference sequence). The CDR3 DNA follows: TGTGCCAGTGAGGGACAGGGTAACTATGGCTACACCTTC. It specifies CASEGQGNYGYTF.

This sequence joins TRBV5-6 and TRBJ1-1; possible D gene TRBD1, 6 bases. Germline V gene sequence: CDR1 SGHDT, CDR2 YYEEEE. The CDR3 covers 14 residues. V shed 4 bases and J shed 2 bases, with 12 bases lying between them. Here the CDR3 reads CASSTGLSNTEAFF. CDR3 coding DNA: TGTGCCAGCAGCACAGGGCTTAGTAACACTGAAGCTTTCTTT.

This CDR3 reads CASSPVQGANSPLHF. CDR3 nucleotide sequence: TGTGCCAGCAGCCCAGTACAGGGGGCGAATTCACCCCTCCACTTT. The rearrangement links TRBV9 to TRBJ1-6, with 9 nucleotides matching TRBD1. The ends lost 4 bases at V and 7 bases at J; junction bases unmatched: 6. The CDR3 length is 15 residues. Germline V lookup: CDR1 SGDLS, CDR2 YYNGEE.

The rearrangement links TRBV19 to TRBJ2-3; TRBD2 agrees at 8 bases. V lost 9 bases to trimming and J lost 7 bases; unmatched junction nucleotides: 18. Looked up from germline, CDR1 is LNHDA and CDR2 is SQIVND (reference sequence). This CDR3 is 16 amino acids long. The CDR3 region is CASQRATGGLLNTQYF. The DNA for the CDR3 is TGTGCCAGCCAAAGGGCTACGGGGGGGTTATTGAATACGCAGTATTTT.

V and J are TRBV6-8 and TRBJ1-1; 10 nucleotides match TRBD1. This CDR3 region has 16 residues. Germline CDR1 and CDR2: MNHGY and SAAAGT. The J segment lost 1 base and the V segment lost 3 bases, leaving 5 bases of the junction unmatched. This chain's CDR3 is CASSYGDRGRNTEAFF. Written as DNA, the CDR3 is TGTGCCAGCAGTTATGGGGACAGGGGACGGAACACTGAAGCTTTCTTT.

The V and J genes are TRBV11-2 and TRBJ2-3, with TRBD2 identical over 9 bases. Germline lookup yields CDR1 SGHAT and CDR2 FQNNGV. The J segment lost 4 bases and the V segment lost 3 bases, leaving 5 bases of the junction unmatched. This CDR3 contains 15 residues. CDR3 nucleotides: TGTGCCAGCAGCTTGGGCGGGAGGGGACCAGATACGCAGTATTTT. Protein sequence: CASSLGGRGPDTQYF.

Here the CDR3 reads CASSYTGFSRYGYTF. The CDR3 region has the DNA TGCGCCAGCAGCTATACAGGGTTTTCCCGCTATGGCTACACCTTC. The V and J genes are TRBV5-1 and TRBJ1-2; maybe TRBD1 (6 bases). This CDR3 has 15 residues. The germline CDR1 and CDR2 sequences are SGHRS and YFSETQ. Trimming left V 3 bases short and J 4 bases short, with 16 bases between. Full variable domain (rest looked up from reference TRBV5-1 and TRBJ1-2): KAGVTQTPRYLIKTRGQQVTLSCSPISGHRSVSWYQQTPGQGLQFLFEYFSETQRNKGNFPGRFSGRQFSNSRSEMNVSTLELGDSALYLCASSYTGFSRYGYTFGSGTRLTVV.

CDR3 sequence reads: CASSSYSEGRTNYGYTF. The CDR3 DNA sequence: TGTGCCAGCAGTTCCTATTCGGAGGGAAGAACGAACTATGGCTACACCTTC. The rearrangement joins TRBV28 to TRBJ1-2; no definite D call. The CDR3 runs to 17 residues. V gave up 4 bases and J gave up 2 bases, with 20 bases separating them. Germline values: CDR1 MDHEN, CDR2 SYDVKM.

This clone was observed once. This sequence joins TRBV11-2 and TRBJ2-1, with D uncertain. Per the germline V gene, CDR1 is SGHAT and CDR2 is FQNNGV. The CDR3 runs to 11 residues. Trimming took 3 bases from V and 9 from J, leaving 6 bases between them. The CDR3 loop is CASSFVVEQFF. In DNA, the CDR3 is TGTGCCAGCAGCTTTGTCGTTGAGCAGTTCTTC.

This clone was picked up a small number of times. This chain joins TRBV11-3 and TRBJ2-7, with 13 bases aligning to TRBD2. Germline V gene sequence: CDR1 SGHNT, CDR2 YENEEA. With V trimmed by 4 bases and J by 3 bases, 3 bases remained unmatched. CDR3 length: 15 residues. In nucleotides, the CDR3 is TGTGCCAGCAGCTCGGGACTAGCGGGGTACTACGAGCAGTACTTC. Translated: CASSSGLAGYYEQYF. Complete variable domain (other parts from reference TRBV11-3 and TRBJ2-7): EAGVVQSPRYKIIEKKQPVAFWCNPISGHNTLYWYLQNLGQGPELLIRYENEEAVDDSQLPKDRFSAERLKGVDSTLKIQPAELGDSAVYLCASSSGLAGYYEQYFGPGTRLTVT.